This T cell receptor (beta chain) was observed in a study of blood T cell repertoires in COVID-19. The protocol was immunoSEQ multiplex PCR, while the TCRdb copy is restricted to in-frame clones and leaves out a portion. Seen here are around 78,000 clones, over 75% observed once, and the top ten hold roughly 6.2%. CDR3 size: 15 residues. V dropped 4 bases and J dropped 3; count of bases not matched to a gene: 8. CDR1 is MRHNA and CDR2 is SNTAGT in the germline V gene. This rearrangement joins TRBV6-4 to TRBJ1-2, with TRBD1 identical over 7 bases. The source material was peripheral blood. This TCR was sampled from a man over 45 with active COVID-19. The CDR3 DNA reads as TGTGCCAGCAGTGGCGGTAACAGGGGAGACTATGGCTACACCTTC. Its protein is CASSGGNRGDYGYTF.